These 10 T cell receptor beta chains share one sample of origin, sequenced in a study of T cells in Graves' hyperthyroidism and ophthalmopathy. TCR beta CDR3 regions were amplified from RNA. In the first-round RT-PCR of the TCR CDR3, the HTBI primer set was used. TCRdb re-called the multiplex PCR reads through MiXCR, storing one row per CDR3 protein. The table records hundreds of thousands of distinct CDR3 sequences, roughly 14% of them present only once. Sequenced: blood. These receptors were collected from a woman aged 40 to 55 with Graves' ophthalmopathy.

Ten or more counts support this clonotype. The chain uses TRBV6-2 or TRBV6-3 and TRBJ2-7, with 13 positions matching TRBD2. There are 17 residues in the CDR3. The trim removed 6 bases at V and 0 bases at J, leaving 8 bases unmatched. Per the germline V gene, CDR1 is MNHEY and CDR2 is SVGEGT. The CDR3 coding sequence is TGTGCCAGCAGCCCGACTAGCGGGAGGATCAGCTCCTACGAGCAGTACTTC. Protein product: CASSPTSGRISSYEQYF.

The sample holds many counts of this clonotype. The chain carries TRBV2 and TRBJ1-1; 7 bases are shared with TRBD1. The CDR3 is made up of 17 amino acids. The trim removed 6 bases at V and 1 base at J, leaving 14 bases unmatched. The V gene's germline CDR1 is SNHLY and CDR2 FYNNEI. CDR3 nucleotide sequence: TGTGCCAGCAGAGAACCTAAGGGGAGGACAGGGAACACTGAAGCTTTCTTT. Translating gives CASREPKGRTGNTEAFF.

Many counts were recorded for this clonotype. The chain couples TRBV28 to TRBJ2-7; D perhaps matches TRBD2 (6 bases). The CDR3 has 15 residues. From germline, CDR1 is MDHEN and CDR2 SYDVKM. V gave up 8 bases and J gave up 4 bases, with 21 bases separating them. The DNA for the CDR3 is TGTGCCAGCTCTGAGCGGGCGGCAGTTAGGTACGAGCAGTACTTC. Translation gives CASSERAAVRYEQYF.

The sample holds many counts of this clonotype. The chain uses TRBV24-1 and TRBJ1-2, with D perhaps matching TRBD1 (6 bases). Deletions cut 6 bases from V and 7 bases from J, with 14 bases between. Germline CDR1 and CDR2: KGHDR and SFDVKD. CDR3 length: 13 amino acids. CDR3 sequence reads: CATSQGPFGGYTF. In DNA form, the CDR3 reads TGTGCCACCAGTCAGGGGCCATTCGGTGGCTACACCTTC.

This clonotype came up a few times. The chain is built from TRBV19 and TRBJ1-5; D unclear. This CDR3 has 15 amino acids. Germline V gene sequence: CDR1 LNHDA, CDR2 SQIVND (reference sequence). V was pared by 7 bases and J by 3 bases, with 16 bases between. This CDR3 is CASNSFGRFNQPQHF. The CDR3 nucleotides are TGTGCCAGTAATTCTTTCGGCCGGTTCAATCAGCCCCAGCATTTT.

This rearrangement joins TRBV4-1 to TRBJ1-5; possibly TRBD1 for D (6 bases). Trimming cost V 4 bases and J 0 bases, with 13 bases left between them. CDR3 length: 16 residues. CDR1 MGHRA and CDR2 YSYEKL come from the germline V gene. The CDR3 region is CASSPTTGYSNQPQHF. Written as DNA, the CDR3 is TGCGCCAGCAGCCCCACGACAGGTTATAGCAATCAGCCCCAGCATTTT.

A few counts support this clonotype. The CDR3 reads CASSLSVRDEGYTF. CDR3 DNA sequence: TGTGCCAGCAGCTTAAGCGTCCGGGACGAAGGCTACACCTTC. This sequence joins TRBV7-9 and TRBJ1-2; possibly TRBD1 for D (5 bases). The CDR3 is made up of 14 amino acids. Per the germline V gene, CDR1 is SEHNR and CDR2 is FQNEAQ (reference sequence). Trimming pared 2 bases from V and 8 bases from J, leaving 15 bases between.

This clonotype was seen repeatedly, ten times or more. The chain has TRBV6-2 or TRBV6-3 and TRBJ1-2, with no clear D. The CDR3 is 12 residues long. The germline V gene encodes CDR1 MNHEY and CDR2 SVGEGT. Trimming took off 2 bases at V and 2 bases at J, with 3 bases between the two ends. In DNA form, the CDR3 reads TGTGCCAGCAGTTACCAGAACTATGGCTACACCTTC. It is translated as CASSYQNYGYTF.

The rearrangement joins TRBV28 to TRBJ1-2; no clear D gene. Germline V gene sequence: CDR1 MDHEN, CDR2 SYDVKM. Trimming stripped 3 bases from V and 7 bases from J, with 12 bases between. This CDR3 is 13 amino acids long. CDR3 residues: CASSLAGLLGYTF. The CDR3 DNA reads TGTGCCAGCAGTTTGGCGGGCCTTCTTGGCTACACCTTC.

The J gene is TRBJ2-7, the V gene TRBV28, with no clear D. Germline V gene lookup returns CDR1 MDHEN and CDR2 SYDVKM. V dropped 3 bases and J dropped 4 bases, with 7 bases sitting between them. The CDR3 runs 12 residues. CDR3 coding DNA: TGTGCCAGCAGTTTTATAGGGTACGAGCAGTACTTC. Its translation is CASSFIGYEQYF.